What follows describes a single TCR beta chain. The data are from a study of cytomegalovirus exposure and HLA in healthy donors. 60 Vbeta and 13 Jbeta primers were used in PCR. Produced via immunoSEQ multiplex PCR; TCRdb's table is partial and in-frame only. The sample carries roughly 200,000 clones, approximately 86% recorded once. The CDR3 runs to 13 residues. Germline V gives CDR1 LNHDA, CDR2 SQIVND (reference sequence). J was trimmed by 6 bases and V by 7 bases; bases with no gene match: 6. Sequencing was performed on PBMCs. This clonotype originated in a woman younger than 45 in good health and CMV-seronegative. The V gene is TRBV19, the J gene TRBJ1-2; 9 bases map to TRBD1. The CDR3, as DNA: TGTGCCAGTACCAGCCGGGACAGGGATGGCTACACCTTC. The encoded protein is CASTSRDRDGYTF. The variable domain in full, completed from reference TRBV19 and TRBJ1-2, reads DGGITQSPKYLFRKEGQNVTLSCEQNLNHDAMYWYRQDPGQGLRLIYYSQIVNDFQKGDIAEGYSVSREKKESFPLTVTSAQKNPTAFYLCASTSRDRDGYTFGSGTRLTVV.